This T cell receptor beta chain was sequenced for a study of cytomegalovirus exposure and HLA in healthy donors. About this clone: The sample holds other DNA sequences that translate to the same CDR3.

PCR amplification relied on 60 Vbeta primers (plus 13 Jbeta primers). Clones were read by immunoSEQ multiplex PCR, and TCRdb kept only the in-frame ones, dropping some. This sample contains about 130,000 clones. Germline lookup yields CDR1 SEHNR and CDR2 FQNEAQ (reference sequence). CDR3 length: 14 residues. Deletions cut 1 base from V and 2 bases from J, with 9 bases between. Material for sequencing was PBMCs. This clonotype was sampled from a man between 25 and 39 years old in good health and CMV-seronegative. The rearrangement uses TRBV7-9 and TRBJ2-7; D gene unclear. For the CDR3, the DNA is TGTGCCAGCAGCTTAGATACCGGAGCCTACGAGCAGTACTTC. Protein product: CASSLDTGAYEQYF.